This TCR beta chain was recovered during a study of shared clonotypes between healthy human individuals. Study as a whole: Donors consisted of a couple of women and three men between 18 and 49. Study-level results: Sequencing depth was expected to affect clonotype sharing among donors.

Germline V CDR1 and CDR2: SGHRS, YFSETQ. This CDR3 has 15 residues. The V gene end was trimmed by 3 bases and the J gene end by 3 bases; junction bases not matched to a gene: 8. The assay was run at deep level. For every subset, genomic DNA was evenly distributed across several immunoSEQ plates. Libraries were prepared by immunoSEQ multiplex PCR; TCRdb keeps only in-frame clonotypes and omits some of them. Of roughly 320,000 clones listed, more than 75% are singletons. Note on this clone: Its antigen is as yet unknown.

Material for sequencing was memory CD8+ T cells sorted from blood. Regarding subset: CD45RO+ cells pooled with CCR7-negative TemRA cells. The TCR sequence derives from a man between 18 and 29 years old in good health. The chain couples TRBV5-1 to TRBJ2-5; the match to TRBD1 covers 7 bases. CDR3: CASSSLDRAKETQYF. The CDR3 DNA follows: TGCGCCAGCAGCTCATTAGACAGGGCAAAAGAGACCCAGTACTTC. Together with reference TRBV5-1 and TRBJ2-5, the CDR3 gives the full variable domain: KAGVTQTPRYLIKTRGQQVTLSCSPISGHRSVSWYQQTPGQGLQFLFEYFSETQRNKGNFPGRFSGRQFSNSRSEMNVSTLELGDSALYLCASSSLDRAKETQYFGPGTRLLVL.